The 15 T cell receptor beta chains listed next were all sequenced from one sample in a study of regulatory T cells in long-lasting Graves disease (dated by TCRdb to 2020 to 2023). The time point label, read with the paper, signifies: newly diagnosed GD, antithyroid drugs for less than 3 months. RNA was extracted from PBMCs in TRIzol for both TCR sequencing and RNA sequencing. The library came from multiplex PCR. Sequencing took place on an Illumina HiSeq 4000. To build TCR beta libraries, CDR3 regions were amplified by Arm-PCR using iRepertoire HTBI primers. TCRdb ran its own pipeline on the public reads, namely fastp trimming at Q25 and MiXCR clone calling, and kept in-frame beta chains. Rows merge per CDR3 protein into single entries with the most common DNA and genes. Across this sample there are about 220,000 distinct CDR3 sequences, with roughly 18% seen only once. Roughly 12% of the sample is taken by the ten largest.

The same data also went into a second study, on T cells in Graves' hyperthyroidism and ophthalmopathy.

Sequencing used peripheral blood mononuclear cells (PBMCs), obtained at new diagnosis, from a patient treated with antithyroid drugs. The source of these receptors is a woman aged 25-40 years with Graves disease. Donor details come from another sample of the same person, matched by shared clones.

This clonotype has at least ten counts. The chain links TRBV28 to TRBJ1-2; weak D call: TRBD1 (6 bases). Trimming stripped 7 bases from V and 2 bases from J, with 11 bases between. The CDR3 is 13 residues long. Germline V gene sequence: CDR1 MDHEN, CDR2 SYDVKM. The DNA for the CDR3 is TGTGCCAGCACGCTCCAGGGGAACTATGGCTACACCTTC. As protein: CASTLQGNYGYTF.

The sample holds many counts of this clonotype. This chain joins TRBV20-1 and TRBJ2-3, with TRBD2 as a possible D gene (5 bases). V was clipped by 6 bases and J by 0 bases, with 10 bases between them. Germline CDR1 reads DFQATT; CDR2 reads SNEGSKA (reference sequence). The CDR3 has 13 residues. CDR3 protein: CSAARASTDTQYF. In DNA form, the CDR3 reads TGCAGTGCAGCGAGGGCCAGCACAGATACGCAGTATTTT.

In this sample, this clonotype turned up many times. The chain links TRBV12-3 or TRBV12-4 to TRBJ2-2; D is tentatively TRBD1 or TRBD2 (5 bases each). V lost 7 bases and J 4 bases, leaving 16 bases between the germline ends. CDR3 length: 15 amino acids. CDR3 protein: CASKVEGWRTGELFF. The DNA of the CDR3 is TGTGCCAGCAAAGTCGAGGGGTGGCGCACCGGGGAGCTGTTTTTT.

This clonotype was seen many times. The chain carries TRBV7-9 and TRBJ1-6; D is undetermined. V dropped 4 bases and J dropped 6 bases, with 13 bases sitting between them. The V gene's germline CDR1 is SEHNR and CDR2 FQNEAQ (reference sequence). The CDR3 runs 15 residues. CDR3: CASSSHEGLNSPLHF. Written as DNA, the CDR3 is TGTGCCAGCAGCTCCCACGAAGGGCTTAATTCACCCCTCCACTTT.

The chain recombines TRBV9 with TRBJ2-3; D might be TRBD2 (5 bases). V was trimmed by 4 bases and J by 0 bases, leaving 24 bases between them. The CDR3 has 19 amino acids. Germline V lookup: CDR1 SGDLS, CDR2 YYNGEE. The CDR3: CASSSSSEDPTSSTDTQYF. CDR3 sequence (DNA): TGTGCCAGCAGCTCTAGCTCAGAGGACCCGACATCTAGCACAGATACGCAGTATTTT.

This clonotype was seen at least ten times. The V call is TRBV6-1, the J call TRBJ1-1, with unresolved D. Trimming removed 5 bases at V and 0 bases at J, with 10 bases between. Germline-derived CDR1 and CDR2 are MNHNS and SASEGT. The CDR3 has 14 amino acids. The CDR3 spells CASSLTPMNTEAFF. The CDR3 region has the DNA TGTGCCAGCAGTCTAACCCCAATGAACACTGAAGCTTTCTTT.

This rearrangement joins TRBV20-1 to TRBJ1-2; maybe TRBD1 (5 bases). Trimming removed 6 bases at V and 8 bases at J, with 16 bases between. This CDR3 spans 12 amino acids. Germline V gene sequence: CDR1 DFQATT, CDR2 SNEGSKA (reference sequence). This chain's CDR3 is CSAIHPGLGYTF. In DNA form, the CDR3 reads TGCAGTGCCATTCACCCAGGGTTAGGCTACACCTTC.

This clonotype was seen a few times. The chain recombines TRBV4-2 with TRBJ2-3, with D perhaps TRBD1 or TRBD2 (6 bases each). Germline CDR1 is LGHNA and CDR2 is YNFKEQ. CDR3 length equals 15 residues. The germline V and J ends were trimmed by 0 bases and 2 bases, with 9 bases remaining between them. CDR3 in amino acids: CASSQEGGNTDTQYF. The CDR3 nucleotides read TGTGCCAGCAGCCAAGAAGGGGGGAACACAGATACGCAGTATTTT.

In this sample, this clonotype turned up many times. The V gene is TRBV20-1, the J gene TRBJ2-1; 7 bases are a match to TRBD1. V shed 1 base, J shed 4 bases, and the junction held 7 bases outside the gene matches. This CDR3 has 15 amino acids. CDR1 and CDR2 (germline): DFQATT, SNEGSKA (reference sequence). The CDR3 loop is CSARGLQGIYNEQFF. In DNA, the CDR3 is TGCAGTGCTAGAGGGTTACAGGGGATATACAATGAGCAGTTCTTC.

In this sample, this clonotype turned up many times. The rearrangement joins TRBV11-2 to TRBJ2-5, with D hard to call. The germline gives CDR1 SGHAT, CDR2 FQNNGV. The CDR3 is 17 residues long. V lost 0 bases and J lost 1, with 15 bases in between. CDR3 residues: CASSLDLTALGQETQYF. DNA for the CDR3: TGTGCCAGCAGCTTAGATTTAACAGCGCTGGGCCAAGAGACCCAGTACTTC.

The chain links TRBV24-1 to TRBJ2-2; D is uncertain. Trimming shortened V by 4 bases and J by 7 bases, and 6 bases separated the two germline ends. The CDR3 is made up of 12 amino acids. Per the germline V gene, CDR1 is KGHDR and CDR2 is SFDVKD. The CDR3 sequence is CATSEGIGELFF. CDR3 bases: TGTGCCACCAGTGAGGGGATCGGGGAGCTGTTTTTT.

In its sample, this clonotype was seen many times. The CDR3 nucleotides read TGTGCCAGCAGCTTAGCGCGGGGCACTTCGGAATATGGCTACACCTTC. It is translated as CASSLARGTSEYGYTF. The chain carries TRBV7-9 and TRBJ1-2, with TRBD1 as a possible D gene (5 bases). The length of the CDR3 is 16 residues. The germline CDR1 and CDR2 sequences are SEHNR and FQNEAQ (reference sequence). The germline V and J ends were trimmed by 0 bases and 5 bases, with 16 bases remaining between them.

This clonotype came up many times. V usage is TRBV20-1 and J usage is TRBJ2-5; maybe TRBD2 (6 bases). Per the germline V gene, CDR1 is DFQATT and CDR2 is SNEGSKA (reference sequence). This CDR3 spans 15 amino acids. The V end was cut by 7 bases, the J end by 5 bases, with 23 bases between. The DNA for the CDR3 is TGCAGTGTTGTAGTGTTGGGGGGAGTACGGGAGACCCAGTACTTC. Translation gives CSVVVLGGVRETQYF.

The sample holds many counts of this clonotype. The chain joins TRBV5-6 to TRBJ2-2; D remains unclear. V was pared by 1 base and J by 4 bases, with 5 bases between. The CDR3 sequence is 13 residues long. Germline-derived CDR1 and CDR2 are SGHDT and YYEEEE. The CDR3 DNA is TGTGCCAGCAGCTTGAGTCCCACCGGGGAGCTGTTTTTT. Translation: CASSLSPTGELFF.

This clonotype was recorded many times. For the CDR3, the DNA is TGCGCCAGCAGCTTGGCGACTAGCGGGAGCGTCCACAATGAGCAGTTCTTC. Translated: CASSLATSGSVHNEQFF. This chain connects TRBV5-1 to TRBJ2-1; 12 positions agree with TRBD2. The CDR3 loop spans 17 amino acids. V trimming: 0 bases; J trimming: 5 bases; junction bases outside the gene matches: 6. Germline V gene sequence: CDR1 SGHRS, CDR2 YFSETQ.